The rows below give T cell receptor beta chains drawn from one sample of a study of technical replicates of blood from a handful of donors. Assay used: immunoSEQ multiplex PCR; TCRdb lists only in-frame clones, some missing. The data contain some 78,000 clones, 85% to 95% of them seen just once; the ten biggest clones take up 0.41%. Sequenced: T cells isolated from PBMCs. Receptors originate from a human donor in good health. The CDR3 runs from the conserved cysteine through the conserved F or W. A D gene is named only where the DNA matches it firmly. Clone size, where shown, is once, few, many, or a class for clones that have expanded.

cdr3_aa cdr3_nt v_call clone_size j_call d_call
CASSGGTLHEQYF TGTGCCAGCAGCGGTGGGACACTCCACGAGCAGTACTTC TRBV7-2 - TRBJ2-7 -
CASSLARSLNTGELFF TGTGCCAGCAGCTTAGCACGGTCCCTAAACACCGGGGAGCTGTTTTTT TRBV7-8 - TRBJ2-2 -
CASKVRDIQPQHF TGTGCCAGCAAGGTCAGGGACATTCAGCCCCAGCATTTT TRBV2 - TRBJ1-5 -
CASSDRQGPHYEQYF TGTGCCAGCAGTGATAGACAGGGACCTCACTACGAGCAGTACTTC TRBV28 - TRBJ2-7 TRBD1
CASSIDRVNYGYTF TGTGCCAGTAGTATAGACAGGGTCAACTATGGCTACACCTTC TRBV19 - TRBJ1-2 -
CASSLGPGNEQYF TGTGCCAGCAGTTTAGGACCGGGGAACGAGCAGTACTTC TRBV27 - TRBJ2-7 -
CASSEALQGAHYEQYF TGTGCCAGCAGTGAAGCGCTTCAGGGGGCTCACTACGAGCAGTACTTC TRBV6-1 - TRBJ2-7 TRBD1
CASSLGGGGEQYF TGCGCCAGCAGCTTGGGGGGCGGGGGCGAGCAGTACTTC TRBV5-1 - TRBJ2-7 TRBD2
CASSSLRGNVKRGEETQYF TGCGCCAGCAGCTCCCTCCGGGGGAACGTTAAGCGCGGAGAAGAGACCCAGTACTTC TRBV5-1 - TRBJ2-5 -
CASSVNTDTEAFF TGTGCCAGCAGTGTTAATACAGACACTGAAGCTTTCTTT TRBV2 - TRBJ1-1 -
CASSRGTSGYEQYF TGTGCCAGCAGCCGTGGGACTAGCGGGTACGAGCAGTACTTC TRBV7-6 - TRBJ2-7 TRBD2
CASSLLTGRTNEQYF TGTGCCAGCAGCTTATTGACCGGAAGGACTAACGAGCAGTACTTC TRBV11-2 once TRBJ2-7 -
CASSLPTGGLTEAFF TGTGCCAGCAGCTTGCCAACAGGGGGCCTCACTGAAGCTTTCTTT TRBV5-8 - TRBJ1-1 TRBD1
CASSLISVWTGGFGYTF TGTGCCAGCAGTTTAATCTCGGTGTGGACAGGGGGGTTTGGCTACACCTTC TRBV28 - TRBJ1-2 TRBD1
CSAREQGIYF TGCAGTGCTAGAGAACAGGGGATATACTTC TRBV20-1 - TRBJ2-5 TRBD1
CASSMDRAIPSGNTIYF TGCGCCAGCAGCATGGACAGGGCCATACCCTCTGGAAACACCATATATTTT TRBV5-1 - TRBJ1-3 TRBD1
CASSPARASETQYF TGTGCCAGCAGCCCCGCCCGCGCGAGCGAGACCCAGTACTTC TRBV7-2 - TRBJ2-5 -
CASSLWFRGGSNEKLFF TGTGCCAGCAGCTTATGGTTTCGTGGAGGTAGTAATGAAAAACTGTTTTTT TRBV7-3 - TRBJ1-4 -
CASIVGQGNTEAFF TGTGCCAGTATAGTGGGACAGGGGAACACTGAAGCTTTCTTT TRBV19 - TRBJ1-1 TRBD1
CAIAGPYNEQFF TGTGCCATAGCGGGACCCTACAATGAGCAGTTCTTC TRBV10-3 - TRBJ2-1 TRBD2
CASSIAGQGVGGTQYF TGTGCCAGTAGTATAGCCGGACAGGGGGTGGGTGGGACCCAGTACTTC TRBV19 - TRBJ2-5 TRBD1
CASRTLHTGTGVRNIQYF TGTGCCAGTAGAACCTTACACACCGGGACAGGGGTCAGAAACATTCAGTACTTC TRBV19 - TRBJ2-4 TRBD1
CASSPLTGTGELFF TGTGCCAGCTCACCACTGACGGGGACCGGGGAGCTGTTTTTT TRBV18 - TRBJ2-2 -
CASSLSNSQYNEQFF TGTGCCAGCAGTTTATCGAACAGTCAGTACAATGAGCAGTTCTTC TRBV27 - TRBJ2-1 -
CASSEFPGTSGRTDTQYF TGCGCCAGCAGTGAGTTCCCCGGGACTAGCGGGAGGACAGATACGCAGTATTTT TRBV10-2 - TRBJ2-3 TRBD2
CASSSQTYEQYF TGTGCCAGCAGCTCCCAAACCTACGAGCAGTACTTC TRBV7-2 - TRBJ2-7 -
CASSLYGGGGTDTQYF TGTGCCAGCAGTTTATACGGCGGAGGGGGCACAGATACGCAGTATTTT TRBV27 - TRBJ2-3 -
CASSQGLAATYNEQFF TGTGCCAGCAGCCAGGGACTAGCGGCCACCTACAATGAGCAGTTCTTC TRBV5-4 once TRBJ2-1 TRBD2
CASSVRQFGYYEQYF TGTGCCAGCAGCGTTCGACAATTCGGCTACTACGAGCAGTACTTC TRBV9 - TRBJ2-7 -
CSVRGQGSNQPQHF TGCAGCGTGAGGGGACAGGGAAGCAATCAGCCCCAGCATTTT TRBV29-1 - TRBJ1-5 TRBD1
CASRRGGIYGYTF TGTGCCAGCAGGCGGGGAGGCATCTATGGCTACACCTTC TRBV28 - TRBJ1-2 -
CASSLGASGSTDTQYF TGCGCCAGCAGCTTGGGGGCTAGCGGGAGTACAGATACGCAGTATTTT TRBV5-1 - TRBJ2-3 TRBD2
CASRLAGGPGETQYF TGTGCCAGCAGGTTAGCGGGAGGGCCGGGAGAGACCCAGTACTTC TRBV5-4 - TRBJ2-5 TRBD2
CASSRGTAYEQYF TGTGCCAGCAGCCGCGGGACTGCCTACGAGCAGTACTTC TRBV7-2 - TRBJ2-7 -